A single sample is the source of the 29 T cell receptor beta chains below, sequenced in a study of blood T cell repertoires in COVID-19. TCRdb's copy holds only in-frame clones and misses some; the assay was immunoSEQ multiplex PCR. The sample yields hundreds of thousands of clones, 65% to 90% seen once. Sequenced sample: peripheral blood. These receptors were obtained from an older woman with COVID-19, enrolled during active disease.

CDR3 amino acids: CASSGPQTGFARGYTF. The CDR3 nucleotides read TGTGCCAGCAGCGGACCCCAGACAGGGTTTGCTCGTGGCTACACCTTC. The rearrangement uses TRBV9 and TRBJ1-2, with 7 bases identical to TRBD1. The V and J ends lost 3 bases and 7 bases, in that order; junction bases with no gene match: 15. The length of the CDR3 is 16 residues. CDR1 is SGDLS and CDR2 is YYNGEE in the germline V gene.

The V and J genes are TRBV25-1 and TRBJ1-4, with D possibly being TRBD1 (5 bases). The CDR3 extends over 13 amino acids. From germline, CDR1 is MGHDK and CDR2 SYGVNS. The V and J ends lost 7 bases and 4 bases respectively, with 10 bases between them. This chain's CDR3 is CASTGQNNEKLFF. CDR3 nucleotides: TGTGCCAGCACCGGACAAAATAATGAAAAACTGTTTTTT.

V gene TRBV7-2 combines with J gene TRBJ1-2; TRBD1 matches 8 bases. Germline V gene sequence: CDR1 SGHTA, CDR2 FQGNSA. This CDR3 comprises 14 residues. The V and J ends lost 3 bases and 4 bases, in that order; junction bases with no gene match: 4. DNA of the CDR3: TGTGCCAGCAGCTTCGGACAGGGAGGCTATGGCTACACCTTC. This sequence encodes CASSFGQGGYGYTF.

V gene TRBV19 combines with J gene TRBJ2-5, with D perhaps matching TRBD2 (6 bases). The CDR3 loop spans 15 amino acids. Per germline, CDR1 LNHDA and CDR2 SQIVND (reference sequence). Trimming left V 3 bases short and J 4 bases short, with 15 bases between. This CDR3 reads CASSISWAGGETQYF. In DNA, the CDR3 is TGTGCCAGTAGTATCTCGTGGGCCGGGGGAGAGACCCAGTACTTC. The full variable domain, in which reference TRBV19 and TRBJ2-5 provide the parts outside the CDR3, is DGGITQSPKYLFRKEGQNVTLSCEQNLNHDAMYWYRQDPGQGLRLIYYSQIVNDFQKGDIAEGYSVSREKKESFPLTVTSAQKNPTAFYLCASSISWAGGETQYFGPGTRLLVL.

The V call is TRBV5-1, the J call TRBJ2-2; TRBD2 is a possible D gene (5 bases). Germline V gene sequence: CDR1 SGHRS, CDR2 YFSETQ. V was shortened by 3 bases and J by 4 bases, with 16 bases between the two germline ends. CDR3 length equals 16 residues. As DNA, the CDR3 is TGCGCCAGCAGCTCCCGTCCCGCCGAGGGCACCGGGGAGCTGTTTTTT. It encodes CASSSRPAEGTGELFF.

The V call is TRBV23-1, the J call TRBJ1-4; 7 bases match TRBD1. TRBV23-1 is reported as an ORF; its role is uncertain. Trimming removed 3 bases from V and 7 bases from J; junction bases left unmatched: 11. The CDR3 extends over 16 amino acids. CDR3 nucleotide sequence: TGCGCCAGCAGTCATCCTACAGGGGTAGGTATTGAAAAACTGTTTTTT. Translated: CASSHPTGVGIEKLFF.

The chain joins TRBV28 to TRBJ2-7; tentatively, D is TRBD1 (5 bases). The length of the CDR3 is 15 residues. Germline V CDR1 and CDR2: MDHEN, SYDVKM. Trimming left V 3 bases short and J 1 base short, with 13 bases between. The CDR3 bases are TGTGCCAGCAGTTTCCCCCGGACACCTTCCTACGAGCAGTACTTC. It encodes CASSFPRTPSYEQYF.

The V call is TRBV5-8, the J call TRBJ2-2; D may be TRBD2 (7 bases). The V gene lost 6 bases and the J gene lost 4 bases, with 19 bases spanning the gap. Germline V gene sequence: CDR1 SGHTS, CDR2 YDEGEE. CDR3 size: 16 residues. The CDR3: CASIPQWGGPTGELFF. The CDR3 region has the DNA TGTGCCAGCATCCCTCAGTGGGGGGGGCCCACCGGGGAGCTGTTTTTT.

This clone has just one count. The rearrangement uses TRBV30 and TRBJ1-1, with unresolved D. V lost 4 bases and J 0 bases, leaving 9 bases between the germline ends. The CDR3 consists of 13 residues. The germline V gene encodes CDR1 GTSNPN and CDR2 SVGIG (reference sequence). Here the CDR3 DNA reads TGTGCCTGGATCATTGCGTTGAACACTGAAGCTTTCTTT. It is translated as CAWIIALNTEAFF.

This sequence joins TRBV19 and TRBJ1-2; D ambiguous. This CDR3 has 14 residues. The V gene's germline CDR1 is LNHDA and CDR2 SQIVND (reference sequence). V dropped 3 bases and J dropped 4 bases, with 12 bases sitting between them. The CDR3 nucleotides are TGTGCCAGTAGTATGGGCCCGGCAGTCTATGGCTACACCTTC. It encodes CASSMGPAVYGYTF.

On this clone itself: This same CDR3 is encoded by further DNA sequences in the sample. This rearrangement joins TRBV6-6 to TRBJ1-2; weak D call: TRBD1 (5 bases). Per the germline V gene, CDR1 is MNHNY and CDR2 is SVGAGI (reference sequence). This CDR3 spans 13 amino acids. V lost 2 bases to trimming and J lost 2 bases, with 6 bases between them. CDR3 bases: TGTGCCAGCAGTTACGGGGGGAACTATGGCTACACCTTC. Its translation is CASSYGGNYGYTF.

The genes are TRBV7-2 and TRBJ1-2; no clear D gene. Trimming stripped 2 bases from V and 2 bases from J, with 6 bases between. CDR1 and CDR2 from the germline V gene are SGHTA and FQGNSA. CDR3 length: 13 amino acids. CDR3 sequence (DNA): TGTGCCAGCAGCTTAACCACAAACTATGGCTACACCTTC. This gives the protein CASSLTTNYGYTF. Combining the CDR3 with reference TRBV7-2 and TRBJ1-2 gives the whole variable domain GAGVSQSPSNKVTEKGKDVELRCDPISGHTALYWYRQSLGQGLEFLIYFQGNSAPDKSGLPSDRFSAERTGGSVSTLTIQRTQQEDSAVYLCASSLTTNYGYTFGSGTRLTVV.

The CDR3 region is CASSSQAYNEQFF. The CDR3 DNA sequence: TGTGCCAGCAGTTCTCAGGCCTACAATGAGCAGTTCTTC. The chain joins TRBV6-2 or TRBV6-3 to TRBJ2-1, with D hard to call. Germline CDR1 and CDR2: MNHEY and SVGEGT. The V and J ends lost 4 bases and 2 bases respectively, with 6 bases between them. CDR3 length: 13 amino acids.

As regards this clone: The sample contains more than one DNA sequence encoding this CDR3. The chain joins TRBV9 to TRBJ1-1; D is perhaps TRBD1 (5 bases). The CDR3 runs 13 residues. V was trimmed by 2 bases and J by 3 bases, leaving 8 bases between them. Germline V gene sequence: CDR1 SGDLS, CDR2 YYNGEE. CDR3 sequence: CASSVRGDTEAFF. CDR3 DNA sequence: TGTGCCAGCAGCGTCCGGGGGGACACTGAAGCTTTCTTT.

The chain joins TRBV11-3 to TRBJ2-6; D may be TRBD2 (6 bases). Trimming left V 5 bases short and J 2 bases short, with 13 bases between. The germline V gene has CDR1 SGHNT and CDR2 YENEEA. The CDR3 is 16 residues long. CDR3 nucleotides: TGTGCCAGCAGCCCCCTTGGAGGGGCTGGGGCCAACGTCCTGACTTTC. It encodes CASSPLGGAGANVLTF.

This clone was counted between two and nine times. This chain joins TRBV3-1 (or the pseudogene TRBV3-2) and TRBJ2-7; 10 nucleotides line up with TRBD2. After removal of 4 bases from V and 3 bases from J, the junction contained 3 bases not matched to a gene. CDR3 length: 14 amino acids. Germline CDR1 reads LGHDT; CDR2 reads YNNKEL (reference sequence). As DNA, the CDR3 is TGTGCCAGCAGCCTTTTAGCGGGGGGCTACGAGCAGTACTTC. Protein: CASSLLAGGYEQYF.

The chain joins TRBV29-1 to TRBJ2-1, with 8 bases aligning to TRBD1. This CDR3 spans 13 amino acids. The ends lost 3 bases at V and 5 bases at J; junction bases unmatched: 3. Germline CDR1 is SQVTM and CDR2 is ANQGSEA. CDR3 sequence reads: CSVEMDRDNEQFF. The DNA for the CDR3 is TGCAGCGTTGAGATGGACAGGGACAATGAGCAGTTCTTC.

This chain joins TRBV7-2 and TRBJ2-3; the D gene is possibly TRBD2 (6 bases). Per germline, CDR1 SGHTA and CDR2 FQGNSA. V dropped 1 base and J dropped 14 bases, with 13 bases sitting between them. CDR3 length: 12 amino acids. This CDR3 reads CASSLVRGPRYF. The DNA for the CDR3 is TGTGCCAGCAGCTTAGTGCGGGGCCCGAGGTATTTT.

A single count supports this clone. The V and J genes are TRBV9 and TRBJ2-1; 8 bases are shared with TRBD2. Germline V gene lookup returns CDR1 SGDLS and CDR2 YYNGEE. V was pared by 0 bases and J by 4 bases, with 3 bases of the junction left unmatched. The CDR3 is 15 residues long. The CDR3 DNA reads TGTGCCAGCAGCGTAGTGCGGGGGGATTACAATGAGCAGTTCTTC. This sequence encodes CASSVVRGDYNEQFF.

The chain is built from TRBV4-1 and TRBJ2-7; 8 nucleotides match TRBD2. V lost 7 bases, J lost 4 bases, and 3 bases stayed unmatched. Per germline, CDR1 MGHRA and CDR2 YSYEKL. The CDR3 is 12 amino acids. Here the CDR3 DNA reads TGCGCCAGCAACGGGGGGGGTTACGAGCAGTACTTC. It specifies CASNGGGYEQYF.

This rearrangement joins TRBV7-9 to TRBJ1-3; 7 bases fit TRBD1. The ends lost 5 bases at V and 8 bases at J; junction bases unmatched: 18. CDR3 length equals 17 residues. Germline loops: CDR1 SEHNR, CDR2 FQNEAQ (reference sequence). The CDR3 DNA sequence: TGTGCCAGCAGCCACCAAACAGCGACAGGGTCGTGGCACACCATATATTTT. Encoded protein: CASSHQTATGSWHTIYF.

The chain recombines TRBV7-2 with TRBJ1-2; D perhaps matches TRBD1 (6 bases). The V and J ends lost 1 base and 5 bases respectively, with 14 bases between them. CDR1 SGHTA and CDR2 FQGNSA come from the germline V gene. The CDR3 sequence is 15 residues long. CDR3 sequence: CASSLVPGAEYGYTF. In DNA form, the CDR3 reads TGTGCCAGCAGCTTAGTTCCAGGGGCGGAGTATGGCTACACCTTC.

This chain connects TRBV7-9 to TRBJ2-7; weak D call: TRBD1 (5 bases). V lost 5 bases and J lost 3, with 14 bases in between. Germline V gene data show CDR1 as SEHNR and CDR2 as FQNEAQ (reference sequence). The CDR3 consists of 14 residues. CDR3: CASSPPYDSYEQYF. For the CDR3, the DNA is TGTGCCAGCAGCCCCCCCTACGACAGCTACGAGCAGTACTTC.

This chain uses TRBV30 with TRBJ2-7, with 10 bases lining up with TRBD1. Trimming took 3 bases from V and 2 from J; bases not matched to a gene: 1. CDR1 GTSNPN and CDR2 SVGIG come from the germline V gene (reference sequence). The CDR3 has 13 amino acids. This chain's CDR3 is CAWRGTGAYEQYF. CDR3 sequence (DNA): TGTGCCTGGAGGGGGACAGGGGCCTACGAGCAGTACTTC. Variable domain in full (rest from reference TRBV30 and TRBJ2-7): SQTIHQWPATLVQPVGSPLSLECTVEGTSNPNLYWYRQAAGRGLQLLFYSVGIGQISSEVPQNLSASRPQDRQFILSSKKLLLSDSGFYLCAWRGTGAYEQYFGPGTRLTVT.

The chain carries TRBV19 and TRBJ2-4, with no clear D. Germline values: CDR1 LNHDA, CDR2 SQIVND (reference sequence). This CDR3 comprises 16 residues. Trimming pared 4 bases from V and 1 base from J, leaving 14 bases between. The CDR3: CASSTHVAAAKNIQYF. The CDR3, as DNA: TGTGCCAGTAGTACGCATGTCGCTGCGGCCAAAAACATTCAGTACTTC.

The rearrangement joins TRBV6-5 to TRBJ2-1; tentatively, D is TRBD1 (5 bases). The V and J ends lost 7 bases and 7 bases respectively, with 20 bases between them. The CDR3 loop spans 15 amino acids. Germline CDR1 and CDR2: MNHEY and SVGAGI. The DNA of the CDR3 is TGTGCCAGCACCCCTCGTGGGCTTTCAGGGAATGAGCAGTTCTTC. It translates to CASTPRGLSGNEQFF.

The CDR3 here is CASSLLRGQDYGYTF. The CDR3 region has the DNA TGTGCCAGCAGCCTTCTTCGGGGACAGGACTATGGCTACACCTTC. The chain employs TRBV5-6 and TRBJ1-2, with 8 positions matching TRBD1. The CDR3 is 15 amino acids. J was trimmed by 3 bases and V by 4 bases; bases with no gene match: 8. From germline, CDR1 is SGHDT and CDR2 YYEEEE.

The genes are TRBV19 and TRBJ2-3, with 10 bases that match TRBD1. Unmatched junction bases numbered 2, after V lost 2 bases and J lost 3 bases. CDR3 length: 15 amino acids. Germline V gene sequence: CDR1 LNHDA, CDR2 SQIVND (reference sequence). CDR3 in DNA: TGTGCCAGTAGTATATTGGGACAGGGGACAGATACGCAGTATTTT. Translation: CASSILGQGTDTQYF. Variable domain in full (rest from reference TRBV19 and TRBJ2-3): DGGITQSPKYLFRKEGQNVTLSCEQNLNHDAMYWYRQDPGQGLRLIYYSQIVNDFQKGDIAEGYSVSREKKESFPLTVTSAQKNPTAFYLCASSILGQGTDTQYFGPGTRLTVL.

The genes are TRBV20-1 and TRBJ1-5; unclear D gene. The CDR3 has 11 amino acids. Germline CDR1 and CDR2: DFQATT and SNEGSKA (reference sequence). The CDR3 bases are TGCACCCCGGGGAGCAATCAGCCCCAGCATTTT. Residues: CTPGSNQPQHF.